This entry describes one T cell receptor (beta chain). This entry comes from a study of T cells expressing NK-cell markers. Turning to the study itself: Obtained from sorted CD3+CD56+NKG2C+, CD3+CD56+NKG2C- and CD3+CD56-NKG2C+ T cells were the TCR beta repertoires.

One entry per CDR3 protein, without DNA, is what TCRdb gives after re-calling the 5' RACE reads. The listing records about 380,000 distinct CDR3 sequences. Looked up from germline, CDR1 is DFQATT and CDR2 is SNEGSKA (reference sequence). The CDR3 runs to 15 residues. The TCR originated in a man between 18 and 69 years old in good health. Material: blood T cells: a sorted CD56 or NKG2C T cell subset, CD4+ or CD8+ T cells, or bulk PBMC T cells (not recorded which). The rearrangement uses TRBV20-1 and TRBJ1-5; lacking DNA, the TRBD1 call made by TCRdb goes unchecked. The chain's CDR3 is CSARDGTLWTQPQHF.